Listed below are T cell receptor beta chains from one sample, sequenced in a study of blood T cell repertoires in COVID-19. TCRdb's table, derived via immunoSEQ multiplex PCR, lists solely in-frame clones and lacks some. The sample includes more than 200,000 clones, roughly 86% of them seen just once. The sample comprised peripheral blood. These receptors were obtained from a woman aged 55-69 years with COVID-19, enrolled during active disease. CDR3s include the opening cysteine and the closing phenylalanine or tryptophan. Each record gives: V gene, D gene, CDR3 protein. A D gene is named only where the DNA matches it firmly.

>TRBV5-4|TRBD2
CASSSGLAGGPSYNEQFF
>TRBV19|.
CASSVRPGELFF
>TRBV20-1|.
CSAYKETQYF
>TRBV6-5|.
CASSYSPLFEAFF
>TRBV7-8|TRBD1
CASSLGFGRRTGGYNEQFF
>TRBV2|.
CASRGGVSNQPQHF
>TRBV10-1|TRBD2
CASSCLCGSSSEQYF
>TRBV4-2|TRBD1
CASSQAAGGEKLFF
>TRBV27|.
CASSTPGQFNSPLHF
>TRBV5-1|.
CASSLVGQGTDTQYF
>TRBV6-5|.
CASSYEAGSTYEQYF
>TRBV6-2/TRBV6-3|TRBD2
CASSYLGTSGALAKNIQYF
>TRBV28|.
CASSLSLNLGSQPQHF
>TRBV12-3/TRBV12-4|.
CASSRGLDNEQFF
>TRBV2|TRBD1
CASSGDRNSPLHF
>TRBV4-1|.
CASSQGLVDEQFF
>TRBV28|TRBD2
CASSLLAGGSETQYF
>TRBV29-1|TRBD1
CSAPAGGQGVSEAFF
>TRBV19|TRBD1
CASSPTRGPSYGYTF
>TRBV5-1|.
CASSPGGVSGNQPQHF
>TRBV18|.
CASSPPSIRVSGNTIYF
>TRBV6-1|.
CASSELGGYNEQFF